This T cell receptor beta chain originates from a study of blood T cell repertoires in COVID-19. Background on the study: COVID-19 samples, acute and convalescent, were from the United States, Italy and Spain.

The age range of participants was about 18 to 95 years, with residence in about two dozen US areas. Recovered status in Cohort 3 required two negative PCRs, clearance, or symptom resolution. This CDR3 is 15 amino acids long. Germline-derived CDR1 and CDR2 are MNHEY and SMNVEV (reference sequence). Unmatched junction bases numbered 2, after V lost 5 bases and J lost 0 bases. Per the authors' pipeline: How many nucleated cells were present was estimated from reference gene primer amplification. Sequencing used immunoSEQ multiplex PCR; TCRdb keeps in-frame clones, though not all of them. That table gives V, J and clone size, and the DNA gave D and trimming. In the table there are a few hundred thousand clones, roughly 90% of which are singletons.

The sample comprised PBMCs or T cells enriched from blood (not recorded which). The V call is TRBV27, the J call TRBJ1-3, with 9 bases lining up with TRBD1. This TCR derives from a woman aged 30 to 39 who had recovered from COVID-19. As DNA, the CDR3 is TGTGCCAGCAGTCCGGGACAGGGCTCTGGAAACACCATATATTTT. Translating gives CASSPGQGSGNTIYF.